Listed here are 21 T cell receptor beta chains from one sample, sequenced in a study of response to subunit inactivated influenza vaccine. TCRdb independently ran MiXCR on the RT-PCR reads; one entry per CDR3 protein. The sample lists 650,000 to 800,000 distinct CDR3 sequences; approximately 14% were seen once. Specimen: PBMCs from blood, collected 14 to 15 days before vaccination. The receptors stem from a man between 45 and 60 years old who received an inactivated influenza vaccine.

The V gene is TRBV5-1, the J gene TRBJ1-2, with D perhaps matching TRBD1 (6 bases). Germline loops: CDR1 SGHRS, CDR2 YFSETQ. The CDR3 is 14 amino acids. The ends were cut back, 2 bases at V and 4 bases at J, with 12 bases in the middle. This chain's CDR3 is CASSLIGTSYGYTF. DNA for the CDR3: TGCGCCAGCAGCTTAATTGGGACAAGCTATGGCTACACCTTC.

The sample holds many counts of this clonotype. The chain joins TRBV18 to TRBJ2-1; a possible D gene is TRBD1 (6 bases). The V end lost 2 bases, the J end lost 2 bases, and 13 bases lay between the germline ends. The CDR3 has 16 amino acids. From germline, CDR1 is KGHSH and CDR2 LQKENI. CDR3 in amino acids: CASSPLRGTTYNEQFF. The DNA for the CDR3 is TGTGCCAGCTCACCATTAAGGGGGACCACCTACAATGAGCAGTTCTTC.

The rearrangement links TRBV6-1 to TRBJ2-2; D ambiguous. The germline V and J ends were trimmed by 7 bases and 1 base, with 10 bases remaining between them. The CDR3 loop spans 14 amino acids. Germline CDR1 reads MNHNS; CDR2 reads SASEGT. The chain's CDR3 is CASTGRENTGELFF. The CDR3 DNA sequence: TGTGCCAGCACAGGAAGGGAGAACACCGGGGAGCTGTTTTTT.

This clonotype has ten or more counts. The chain's CDR3 is CASSLGQWTGELFF. In nucleotides, the CDR3 is TGTGCCAGCAGCCTAGGACAGTGGACCGGGGAGCTGTTTTTT. V gene TRBV7-2 combines with J gene TRBJ2-2; D is perhaps TRBD1 (6 bases). The CDR3 covers 14 residues. The germline V gene has CDR1 SGHTA and CDR2 FQGNSA. V dropped 5 bases and J dropped 5 bases, with 12 bases sitting between them.

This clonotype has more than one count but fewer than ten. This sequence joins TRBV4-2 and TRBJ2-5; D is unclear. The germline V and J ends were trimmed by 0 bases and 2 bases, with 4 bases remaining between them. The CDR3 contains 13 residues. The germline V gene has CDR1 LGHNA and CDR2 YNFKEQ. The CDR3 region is CASSQDWQETQYF. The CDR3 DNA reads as TGTGCCAGCAGCCAAGATTGGCAAGAGACCCAGTACTTC.

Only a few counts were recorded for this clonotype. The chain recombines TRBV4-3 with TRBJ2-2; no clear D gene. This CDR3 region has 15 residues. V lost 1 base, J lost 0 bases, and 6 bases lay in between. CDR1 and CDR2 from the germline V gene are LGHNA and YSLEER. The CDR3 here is CASSQGAANTGELFF. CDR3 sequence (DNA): TGCGCCAGCAGCCAAGGGGCAGCGAACACCGGGGAGCTGTTTTTT.

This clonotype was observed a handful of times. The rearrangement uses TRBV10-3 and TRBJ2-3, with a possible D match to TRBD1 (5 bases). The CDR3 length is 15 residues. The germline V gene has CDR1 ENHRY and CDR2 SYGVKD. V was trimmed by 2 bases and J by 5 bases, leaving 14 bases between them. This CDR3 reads CAISEKGAVGDTQYF. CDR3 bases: TGTGCCATCAGTGAGAAAGGGGCTGTCGGAGATACGCAGTATTTT.

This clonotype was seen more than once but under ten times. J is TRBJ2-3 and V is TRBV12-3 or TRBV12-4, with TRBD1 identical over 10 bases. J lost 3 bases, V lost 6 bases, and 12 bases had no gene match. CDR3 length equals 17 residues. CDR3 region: CASRPRDRGRGTDTQYF. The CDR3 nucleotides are TGTGCCAGCAGACCCCGGGACAGGGGACGGGGTACAGATACGCAGTATTTT.

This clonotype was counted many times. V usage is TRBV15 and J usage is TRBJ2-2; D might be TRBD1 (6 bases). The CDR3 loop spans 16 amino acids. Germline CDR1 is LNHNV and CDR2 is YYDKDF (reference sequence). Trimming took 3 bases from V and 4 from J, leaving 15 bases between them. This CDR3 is CATSSPQDRITGELFF. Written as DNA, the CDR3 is TGTGCCACCAGCAGTCCGCAGGACAGAATCACCGGGGAGCTGTTTTTT.

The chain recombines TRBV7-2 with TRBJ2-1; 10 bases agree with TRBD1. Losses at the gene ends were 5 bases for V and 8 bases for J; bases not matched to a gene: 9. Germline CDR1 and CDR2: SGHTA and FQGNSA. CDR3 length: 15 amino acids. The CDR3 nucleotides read TGTGCCAGCAGCCGAGAAGGACAGGGGGTCTATGAGCAGTTCTTC. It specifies CASSREGQGVYEQFF.

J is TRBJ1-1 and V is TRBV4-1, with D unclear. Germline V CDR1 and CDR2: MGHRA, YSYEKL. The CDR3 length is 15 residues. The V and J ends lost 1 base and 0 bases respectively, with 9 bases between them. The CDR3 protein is CASSQGFQMNTEAFF. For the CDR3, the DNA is TGCGCCAGCAGCCAAGGGTTCCAGATGAACACTGAAGCTTTCTTT.

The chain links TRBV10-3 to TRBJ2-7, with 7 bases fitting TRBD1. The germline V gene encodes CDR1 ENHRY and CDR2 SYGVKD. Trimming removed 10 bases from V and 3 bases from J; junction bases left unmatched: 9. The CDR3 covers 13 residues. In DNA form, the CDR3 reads TGTGCCACCTGGGACAGCCGAAGCTACGAGCAGTACTTC. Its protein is CATWDSRSYEQYF.

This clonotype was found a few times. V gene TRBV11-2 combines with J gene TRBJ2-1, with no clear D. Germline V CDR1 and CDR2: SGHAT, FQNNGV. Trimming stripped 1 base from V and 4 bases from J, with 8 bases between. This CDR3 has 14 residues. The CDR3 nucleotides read TGTGCCAGCAGCTTAGGCAGGCCGTACAATGAGCAGTTCTTC. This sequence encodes CASSLGRPYNEQFF.

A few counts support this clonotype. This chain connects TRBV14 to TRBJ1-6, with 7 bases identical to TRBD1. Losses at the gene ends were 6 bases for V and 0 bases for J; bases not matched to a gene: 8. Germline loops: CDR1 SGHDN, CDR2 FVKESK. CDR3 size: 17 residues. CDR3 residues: CASSHNRDSSYNSPLHF. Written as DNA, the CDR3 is TGTGCCAGCAGTCACAACCGGGACAGCTCCTATAATTCACCCCTCCACTTT.

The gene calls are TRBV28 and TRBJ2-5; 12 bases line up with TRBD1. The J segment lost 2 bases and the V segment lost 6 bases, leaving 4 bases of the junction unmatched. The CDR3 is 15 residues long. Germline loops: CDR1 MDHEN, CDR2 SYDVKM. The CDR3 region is CASRGTGGQQETQYF. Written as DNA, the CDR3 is TGTGCCAGCAGGGGGACAGGGGGCCAGCAAGAGACCCAGTACTTC.

Here the CDR3 reads CASRTEREGSYEQYF. The CDR3 region has the DNA TGTGCCAGCAGAACCGAGCGGGAGGGCTCCTACGAGCAGTACTTC. The chain is built from TRBV6-2 or TRBV6-3 and TRBJ2-7; 10 nucleotides match TRBD2. J lost 0 bases, V lost 6 bases, and 5 bases had no gene match. This CDR3 contains 15 residues. CDR1 is MNHEY, CDR2 SVGEGT, per germline.

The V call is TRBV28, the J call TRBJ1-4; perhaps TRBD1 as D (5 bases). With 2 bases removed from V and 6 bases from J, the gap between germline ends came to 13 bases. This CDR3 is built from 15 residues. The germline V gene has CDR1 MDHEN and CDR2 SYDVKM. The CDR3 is CASSLRGHAYEKLFF. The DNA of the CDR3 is TGTGCCAGCAGTTTACGGGGCCACGCGTATGAAAAACTGTTTTTT. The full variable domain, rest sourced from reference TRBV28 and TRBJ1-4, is DVKVTQSSRYLVKRTGEKVFLECVQDMDHENMFWYRQDPGLGLRLIYFSYDVKMKEKGDIPEGYSVSREKKERFSLILESASTNQTSMYLCASSLRGHAYEKLFFGSGTQLSVL.

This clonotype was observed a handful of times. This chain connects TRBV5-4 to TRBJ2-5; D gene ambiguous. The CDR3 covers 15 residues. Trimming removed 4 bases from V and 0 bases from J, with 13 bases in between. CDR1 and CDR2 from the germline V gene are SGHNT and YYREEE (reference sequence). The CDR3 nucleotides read TGTGCCAGCAGCCCAGGTGGCAGTTACCAAGAGACCCAGTACTTC. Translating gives CASSPGGSYQETQYF. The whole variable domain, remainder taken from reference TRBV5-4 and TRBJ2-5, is ETGVTQSPTHLIKTRGQQVTLRCSSQSGHNTVSWYQQALGQGPQFIFQYYREEENGRGNFPPRFSGLQFPNYSSELNVNALELDDSALYLCASSPGGSYQETQYFGPGTRLLVL.

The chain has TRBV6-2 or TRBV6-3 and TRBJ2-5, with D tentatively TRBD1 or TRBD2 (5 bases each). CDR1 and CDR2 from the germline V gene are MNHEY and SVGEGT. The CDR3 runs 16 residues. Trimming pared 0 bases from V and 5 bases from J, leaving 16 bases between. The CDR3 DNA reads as TGTGCCAGCAGTTACTCGTGGGACGACCTAACGGAGACCCAGTACTTC. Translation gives CASSYSWDDLTETQYF.

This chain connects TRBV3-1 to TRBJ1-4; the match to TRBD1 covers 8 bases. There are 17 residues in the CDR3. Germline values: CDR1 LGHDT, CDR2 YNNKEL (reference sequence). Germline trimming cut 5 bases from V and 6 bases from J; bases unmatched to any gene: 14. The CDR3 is CASSFRDRRFGDEKLFF. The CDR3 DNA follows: TGTGCCAGCAGCTTTCGGGACAGGCGCTTCGGGGATGAAAAACTGTTTTTT.

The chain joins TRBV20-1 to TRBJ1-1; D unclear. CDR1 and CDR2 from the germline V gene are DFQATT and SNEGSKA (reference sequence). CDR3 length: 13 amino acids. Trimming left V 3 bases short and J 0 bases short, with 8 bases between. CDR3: CSARADMNTEAFF. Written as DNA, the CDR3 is TGCAGTGCTAGGGCGGATATGAACACTGAAGCTTTCTTT.